This TCR beta chain was obtained from a study of cytomegalovirus exposure and HLA in healthy donors. Amplification used 60 Vbeta primers and 13 Jbeta primers. Libraries were prepared by immunoSEQ multiplex PCR; TCRdb keeps only in-frame clonotypes and omits some of them. The top ten clones hold 1.5% to 2% of a sample with 200,000 to 300,000 clones, roughly four fifths of them seen once. The CDR3 extends over 16 amino acids. The V end was cut by 3 bases, the J end by 0 bases, with 12 bases between. Germline loops: CDR1 SNHLY, CDR2 FYNNEI. V gene TRBV2 combines with J gene TRBJ1-5, with D possibly TRBD1 on 6 matching bases. The clonotype originates from a woman aged 40 to 50 in good health and CMV-seropositive. Sequenced: PBMCs. Here the CDR3 reads CASSEDLGASNQPQHF. The DNA of the CDR3 is TGTGCCAGCAGTGAGGACCTGGGGGCTAGCAATCAGCCCCAGCATTTT.